Listed below are T cell receptor beta chains from one sample, sequenced in a study of blood T cell repertoires in COVID-19. Clones were read by immunoSEQ multiplex PCR, and TCRdb kept only the in-frame ones, dropping some. The sample contains approximately 54,000 clones, around 84% of which appear only once. The sequenced sample consisted of peripheral blood. The receptor source for this set is a man at least 80 years old with active COVID-19. The CDR3 runs from the conserved cysteine through the conserved F or W.

V gene | CDR3 protein
TRBV3-1/TRBV3-2 | CASSQDLLSGANVLTF
TRBV5-4 | CASSRETGGGTDTQYF
TRBV7-9 | CASSLAGSNEQFF
TRBV7-7 | CASSLGVGKSTDTQYF
TRBV5-1 | CASSLGPQETQYF
TRBV3-1/TRBV3-2 | CASSQGQGSGTEAFF
TRBV11-2 | CASSLVVEREQFF
TRBV9 | CASSVEAASSYNEQFF
TRBV30 | CAWIGLPMTEAFF
TRBV3-1/TRBV3-2 | CASSPRLAGAKNIQYF
TRBV7-2 | CASSSSGTASVHEQYF
TRBV7-2 | CASSPSGAYNEQFF
TRBV19 | CASKDRGRVYGANVLTF
TRBV5-1 | CASSAGTGPGDEQFF
TRBV5-1 | CASSFSTGFMEKLFF
TRBV5-5 | CASTFRPAQETQYF
TRBV3-1/TRBV3-2 | CASSQDELYTDTQYF
TRBV2 | CASRDSAAGADTQYF
TRBV7-3 | CASSPGQGYGYTF
TRBV9 | CASSDGGSRSYNEQFF
TRBV12-3/TRBV12-4 | CASSLRTYYEQYF
TRBV7-9 | CASSLSGEQYF
TRBV3-1/TRBV3-2 | CASSWTGSPYEQYF
TRBV19 | CASSEAGADTQYF
TRBV18 | CASSPETSSREQYF
TRBV6-6 | CASLKEDSYGYTF
TRBV10-1 | CASLGQGFTGELFF
TRBV19 | CASRSSSGGETQYF
TRBV5-5 | CASSLRTSGRGETQYF
TRBV19 | CASSPQGAGGWNEQFF
TRBV4-2 | CASSQDPTGAFAEQYF
TRBV7-9 | CASSSGRDRAYEQYF
TRBV6-5 | CASRGTVELYGYTF
TRBV19 | CASSRGVAGGGEQFF
TRBV7-3 | CASSLSLAVELGFF
TRBV13 | CASSLPLGGGTEAFF
TRBV18 | CASSPAGTGVQPQHF
TRBV3-1/TRBV3-2 | CASSQDRVDTQYF
TRBV30 | CAWTVKEGTSYEQYF
TRBV4-2 | CASSPSGGRNTDTQYF
TRBV15 | CATSRDGTVNQPQHF
TRBV4-3 | CASSQDRVATNEKLFF
TRBV30 | CAWSVTGQGYRGPYEQYF
TRBV10-3 | CASHGRDRGSNTEAFF
TRBV25-1 | CASSGTRPLGYGYTF
TRBV19 | CASSPRTGGFTEAFF
TRBV3-1/TRBV3-2 | CASSQAWSSVSKYTGELFF
TRBV9 | CASSVALGPGADGYTF
TRBV5-1 | CASRTLSTEDDTEAFF
TRBV7-8 | CASSLALLADSPYEQYF
TRBV18 | CASGTGSDQPQHF
TRBV7-2 | CASSVGLAGGEMVNIQYF
TRBV4-2 | CASNNALVGGGNTIYF